A selection of T cell receptor beta chains follows, all from one sample in a study of OX40 agonist ivuxolimab in advanced cancers. Here immunoSEQ multiplex PCR was the method, and the copy in TCRdb shows in-frame clones only, minus some. The sample lists 24,000 or so clones, around 85% occurring once. The input for sequencing was CD4+ or CD8+ T cells sorted from blood, taken in a trial of the OX40 agonist ivuxolimab. The receptors originated from an adult with an advanced solid tumor such as melanoma, head and neck, liver or kidney cancer. Both conserved end residues are part of each CDR3. A D gene is named only where the DNA matches it firmly. The size field is filled for only some rows; it gives once, few, many or a size class.

clone size	V gene	J gene	D gene	CDR3 protein	CDR3 DNA
NA	TRBV29-1	TRBJ1-2	NA	CSVERGYTF	TGCAGCGTTGAAAGAGGCTACACCTTC
once	TRBV7-2	TRBJ2-5	NA	CASSFSRQETQYF	TGTGCCAGCAGCTTTAGCAGGCAAGAGACCCAGTACTTC
NA	TRBV18	TRBJ1-3	NA	CASRAGSSGNTIYF	TGTGCCAGCCGCGCGGGGTCCTCTGGAAACACCATATATTTT
NA	TRBV19	TRBJ2-7	TRBD1	CASSSGGQEQYF	TGTGCCAGTAGTTCAGGGGGCCAGGAGCAGTACTTC
NA	TRBV4-2	TRBJ2-7	TRBD1	CASSQADRGYEQYF	TGTGCCAGCAGCCAAGCGGACAGGGGATACGAGCAGTACTTC
NA	TRBV7-6	TRBJ2-2	NA	CASSLELPGLDTGELFF	TGTGCCAGCAGCTTAGAATTACCGGGGCTAGACACCGGGGAGCTGTTTTTT
NA	TRBV5-1	TRBJ2-7	NA	CASSLSSGYEQYF	TGCGCCAGCAGCTTGTCCTCGGGATACGAGCAGTACTTC
NA	TRBV4-2	TRBJ2-7	NA	CASSQAMLGAYEQYF	TGTGCCAGCAGCCAAGCCATGCTAGGGGCTTACGAGCAGTACTTC
NA	TRBV27	TRBJ1-1	TRBD1	CASSLYSPRSSDRGQNTEAFF	TGTGCCAGCAGTTTATATTCCCCAAGATCGTCGGACAGGGGGCAAAACACTGAAGCTTTCTTT
NA	TRBV9	TRBJ2-1	TRBD2	CASSVRLADEQFF	TGTGCCAGCAGCGTTCGACTAGCGGATGAGCAGTTCTTC
NA	TRBV9	TRBJ2-7	TRBD1	CASSAEGTGAREQYF	TGTGCCAGCAGCGCCGAGGGGACAGGGGCCCGCGAGCAGTACTTC
NA	TRBV13	TRBJ2-1	TRBD2	CASSPGLASYNEQFF	TGTGCCAGCAGCCCGGGACTAGCATCCTACAATGAGCAGTTCTTC
NA	TRBV4-3	TRBJ2-1	TRBD2	CASSQDPGGSYNEQFF	TGCGCCAGCAGCCAAGATCCGGGGGGGTCCTACAATGAGCAGTTCTTC
NA	TRBV11-2	TRBJ2-1	NA	CASSLGNTRGVDEQFF	TGTGCCAGCAGCTTAGGCAACACTCGAGGAGTGGATGAGCAGTTCTTC
NA	TRBV20-1	TRBJ1-1	NA	CSAPSPGVAFF	TGCAGTGCCCCGAGCCCCGGGGTGGCTTTCTTT
NA	TRBV2	TRBJ1-1	NA	CASRETSDTEAFF	TGTGCCAGCAGGGAAACTTCCGACACTGAAGCTTTCTTT
once	TRBV7-6	TRBJ1-1	NA	CASSLEVGAEAFF	TGTGCCAGCAGCTTAGAGGTGGGAGCTGAAGCTTTCTTT
NA	TRBV29-1	TRBJ2-5	TRBD1	CSADRGWETQYF	TGCAGCGCCGACAGGGGATGGGAGACCCAGTACTTC
NA	TRBV4-3	TRBJ2-3	NA	CASSQADTQYF	TGCGCCAGCAGCCAAGCCGATACGCAGTATTTT
NA	TRBV7-7	TRBJ2-3	TRBD2	CASSPGTSKSTDTQYF	TGTGCTAGCAGCCCCGGGACTAGCAAAAGCACAGATACGCAGTATTTT
NA	TRBV15	TRBJ2-3	TRBD1	CATSDRTGSTDTQYF	TGTGCCACCAGCGACCGGACAGGGAGCACAGATACGCAGTATTTT
NA	TRBV6-1	TRBJ1-1	NA	CASSESTALEAFF	TGTGCCAGCAGTGAATCGACAGCCCTGGAAGCTTTCTTT
NA	TRBV2	TRBJ2-2	TRBD2	CASRGLAGNTGELFF	TGTGCCAGCAGAGGACTAGCAGGGAACACCGGGGAGCTGTTTTTT
once	TRBV5-4	TRBJ1-4	NA	CASSLGQGREKLFF	TGTGCCAGCAGCTTGGGGCAGGGTCGTGAAAAACTGTTTTTT
NA	TRBV5-1	TRBJ1-2	TRBD1	CASSLGDRGYGYTF	TGCGCCAGCAGCTTGGGGGACAGGGGCTATGGCTACACCTTC
NA	TRBV7-8	TRBJ2-2	TRBD2	CASSLGGSASGELFF	TGTGCCAGCAGCTTGGGGGGGTCCGCCAGCGGGGAGCTGTTTTTT
NA	TRBV19	TRBJ2-1	TRBD1	CASTDTGQGAYNEQFF	TGTGCCAGTACCGACACGGGACAGGGGGCCTACAATGAGCAGTTCTTC
NA	TRBV5-1	TRBJ2-7	NA	CASSLESYEQYF	TGCGCCAGCAGCTTGGAGTCCTACGAGCAGTACTTC
NA	TRBV6-6	TRBJ2-2	TRBD2	CASSPSGSGTGELFF	TGTGCCAGCAGTCCTAGCGGGAGTGGCACCGGGGAGCTGTTTTTT
NA	TRBV23-1	TRBJ2-1	NA	CASTIHTRSYNEQFF	TGCGCCAGCACGATTCACACCCGCTCCTACAATGAGCAGTTCTTC
NA	TRBV11-1	TRBJ1-4	NA	CASSRGHGGLEKLFF	TGTGCCAGCAGCCGGGGACACGGGGGCCTTGAAAAACTGTTTTTT
NA	TRBV4-2	TRBJ2-5	TRBD2	CASSQDIAGEETQYF	TGTGCCAGCAGCCAAGATATAGCGGGAGAAGAGACCCAGTACTTC
NA	TRBV30	TRBJ2-7	TRBD2	CAWSRGGYEQYF	TGTGCCTGGAGTCGGGGGGGGTACGAGCAGTACTTC
NA	TRBV5-6	TRBJ1-3	NA	CASSRQESSGNTIYF	TGTGCCAGCAGCCGACAGGAGAGCTCTGGAAACACCATATATTTT
NA	TRBV15	TRBJ2-6	NA	CASSLVGSANVLTF	TGTGCCAGCAGCTTAGTCGGGTCGGCCAACGTCCTGACTTTC